This T cell receptor (beta chain) came from a study of blood T cell repertoires in COVID-19 (TCRdb year 2020). About the full investigation: Samples covering the acute and convalescent phases of COVID-19 were provided by collaborators in the United States, Italy and Spain. The prospective study material was composed of cDNA or gDNA derived from T cells, B-cell-depleted T cells, or PBMCs. Deeply sampled blood TCRbeta repertoires from subjects exposed to, actively infected with, or recovered from COVID-19 were included in the dataset. The repertoires were released in a freely available public database meant as a resource for research on the immune response to SARS-CoV-2. Samples came from the ongoing ImmuneRACE study (first 160 participants) plus 1,254 subjects from 6 global collaborators. Nearly every sample came with metadata listing a de-identified subject ID, COVID-19 status, age in years and sex. Where HLA class I and class II types were available, the types were taken from metadata supplied by the sample provider, not from assay-based typing.

Clipping removes 3 bases from V and 7 bases from J, with 7 as the unmatched junction base count. The CDR3, cysteine through phenylalanine, is 15 amino acids long. Just CDR3 DNA is preserved here, 45 bases in frame from base 1. CDR1 is given as MRHNA and CDR2 as SNTAGT, both from the germline V gene. To note about this clone: Its specific antigen is unknown. Base qualities are not at hand, and no much larger clone is one base apart.

TCRbeta CDR3 regions were amplified from genomic DNA by means of the immunoSEQ Assay, a bias-controlled multiplex PCR. The original methods were these. The number of nucleated cells in each sample was estimated by amplification of reference gene primers within the assay. Sequence reads were collapsed and filtered to measure the absolute abundance of every unique TCRbeta CDR3 rearrangement. For each sample, productive Simpson clonality was calculated by taking the square root of Simpson's diversity index across productive rearrangements. In its TCRdb copy, this immuneACCESS table keeps in-frame sequences only and misses some clones. Where compared with another copy, unresolved V genes explain less than half of these, and the others have no known cause. V and J calls plus clone size are reproduced from that table; the DNA served to infer D and trimming. Present in this sample are 150,000 to 200,000 clones, about 89% of which were seen just once. The leading ten clones occupy approximately 8.1% of the sample.

General study outcomes and caveats: The quantity of clinical and demographic metadata differed by source and by participant and was supplied without curation.

In the prospective study, participants were about 18 to 95 years old, resided in about two dozen geographic areas of the United States, and were enrolled through a virtual design. In the prospective study, cohorts were assigned on the basis of participant-reported clinical history obtained from a screening survey and a study questionnaire. ImmuneRACE Cohort 3 recovered participants were defined by two consecutive negative NP/OP PCR tests, healthcare professional clearance, or symptom resolution. Mobile phlebotomists in the prospective study collected whole blood, serum and a nasopharyngeal or oropharyngeal swab from every participant. Over a roughly two-month period, participants in the prospective study had the option of providing additional blood draws and questionnaires. Before DNA extraction, blood samples from the prospective study were shipped at room temperature or frozen.

This sequence uses TRBV6-4 and TRBJ2-2; 8 bases in the middle match TRBD2. Sequencing was carried out using PBMCs or T cells enriched from blood (not recorded which). This clonotype was sampled from a woman aged 18-29 years who had recovered from COVID-19. The bases are TGTGCCAGCAGTGAAACGGGGGGGCCTGGCGGGGAGCTGTTTTTT. This is translated as CASSETGGPGGELFF.